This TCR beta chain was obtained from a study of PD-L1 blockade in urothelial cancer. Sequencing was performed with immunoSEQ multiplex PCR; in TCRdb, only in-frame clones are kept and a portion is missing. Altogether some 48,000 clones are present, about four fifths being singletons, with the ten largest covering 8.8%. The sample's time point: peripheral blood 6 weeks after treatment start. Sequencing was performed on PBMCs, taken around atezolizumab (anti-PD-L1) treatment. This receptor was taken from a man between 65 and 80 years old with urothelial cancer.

The CDR3 coding sequence is TGTGCCAGCAGCTTAGCGACAAAGAATGAGCAGTTCTTC. It encodes CASSLATKNEQFF. J is TRBJ2-1 and V is TRBV7-2; no clear D gene. The CDR3 consists of 13 residues. Germline V gives CDR1 SGHTA, CDR2 FQGNSA. V lost 0 bases and J 7 bases, leaving 7 bases between the germline ends.